The clone carrying this T cell receptor (beta chain) was observed a few times. V lost 4 bases to trimming and J lost 6 bases, with 15 bases between them. Germline values: CDR1 SNHLY, CDR2 FYNNEI. The CDR3 has 14 amino acids. Time point indicated: blood 2 weeks post-SBRT. Treatment of the sample: 15 Gy SBRT to primary tumor, nephrectomy 4 weeks later. The patient's renal cell carcinoma had clear cell pathology. Profiled with immunoSEQ multiplex PCR; TCRdb holds only in-frame clones, not every one. Among tens of thousands of clones listed, around 81% were seen once. This sample was taken from a study of radiation and T cells in renal cell carcinoma.

This clonotype originated in a man in his sixties with renal cell carcinoma. The genes are TRBV2 and TRBJ1-2; D is unclear. The sample was blood, taken from a patient whose treatment included radiotherapy and nephrectomy. DNA for the CDR3: TGTGCCAGCAGTGCCCTAATGGGGAGGAATGGCTACACCTTC. It codes for CASSALMGRNGYTF.